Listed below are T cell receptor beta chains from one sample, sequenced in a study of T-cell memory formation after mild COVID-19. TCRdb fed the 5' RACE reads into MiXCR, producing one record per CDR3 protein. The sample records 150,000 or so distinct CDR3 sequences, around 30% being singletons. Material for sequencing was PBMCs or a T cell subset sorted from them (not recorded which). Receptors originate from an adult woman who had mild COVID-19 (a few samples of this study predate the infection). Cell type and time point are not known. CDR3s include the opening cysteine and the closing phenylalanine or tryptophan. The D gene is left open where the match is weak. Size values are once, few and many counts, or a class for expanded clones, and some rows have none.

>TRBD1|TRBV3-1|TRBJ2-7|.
CASKGQGSYEQYF
TGTGCCAGTAAGGGACAGGGCTCCTACGAGCAGTACTTC
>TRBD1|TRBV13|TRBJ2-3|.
CASSTQGPDTQYF
TGTGCCAGCAGCACACAGGGGCCAGATACGCAGTATTTT
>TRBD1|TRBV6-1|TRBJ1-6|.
CASGWTGVAPINF
TGTGCCAGCGGTTGGACAGGCGTAGCCCCGATAAACTTT
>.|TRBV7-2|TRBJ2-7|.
CASSLSRAGFYEQYF
TGTGCCAGCAGCTTGTCCCGGGCAGGGTTCTACGAGCAGTACTTC
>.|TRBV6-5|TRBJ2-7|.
CASTRSSSYEQYF
TGTGCCAGCACCCGCAGTAGCTCCTACGAGCAGTACTTC
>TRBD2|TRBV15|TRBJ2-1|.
CATSDGLDNEQFF
TGTGCCACCAGCGATGGACTAGACAATGAGCAGTTCTTC
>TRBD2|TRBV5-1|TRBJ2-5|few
CASSFLRGAQETQYF
TGCGCCAGCAGCTTCTTGCGGGGGGCTCAAGAGACCCAGTACTTC
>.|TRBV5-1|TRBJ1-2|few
CASSLGGDGYTF
TGCGCCAGCAGCTTGGGAGGGGATGGCTACACCTTC
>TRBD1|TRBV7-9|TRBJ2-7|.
CASSTDRGSYEQYF
TGTGCCAGCAGCACAGACAGGGGGTCCTACGAGCAGTACTTC
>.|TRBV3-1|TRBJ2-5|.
CASSQEAGALETQYF
TGTGCCAGCAGCCAAGAAGCTGGAGCCCTGGAGACCCAGTACTTC
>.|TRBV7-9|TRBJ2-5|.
CASSPDFGGGQETQYF
TGTGCCAGCAGCCCCGATTTTGGCGGAGGCCAAGAGACCCAGTACTTC
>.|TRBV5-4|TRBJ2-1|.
CASSLAARNEQFF
TGTGCCAGCAGCTTGGCGGCCCGCAATGAGCAGTTCTTC
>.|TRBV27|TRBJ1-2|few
CASSPSPRPTGYTF
TGTGCCAGCAGTCCCTCCCCCAGGCCGACGGGCTACACCTTC
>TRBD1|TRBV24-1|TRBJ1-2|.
CATSEQGASGYTF
TGTGCCACCAGTGAACAGGGGGCCTCGGGCTACACCTTC
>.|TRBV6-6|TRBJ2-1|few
CASSYSIGLEINEQFF
TGTGCCAGCAGTTACTCGATAGGACTCGAGATCAATGAGCAGTTCTTC
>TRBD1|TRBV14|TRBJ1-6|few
CASSLRTGASSYNSPLHF
TGTGCCAGCAGCCTCCGGACAGGGGCGAGCTCCTATAATTCACCCCTCCACTTT
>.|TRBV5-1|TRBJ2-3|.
CASSRGLEGDTQYF
TGCGCCAGCAGCCGGGGCCTCGAGGGAGATACGCAGTATTTT
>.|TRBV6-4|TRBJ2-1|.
CASFHRTETDEQFF
TGTGCCAGTTTCCACCGGACAGAGACCGATGAGCAGTTCTTC
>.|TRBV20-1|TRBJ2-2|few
CSARDAGRGTGELFF
TGCAGTGCTAGAGATGCGGGGCGGGGCACCGGGGAGCTGTTTTTT
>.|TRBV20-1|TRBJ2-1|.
CSAFSRTTYSYNEQFF
TGCAGTGCTTTCTCCCGGACAACTTACTCCTACAATGAGCAGTTCTTC
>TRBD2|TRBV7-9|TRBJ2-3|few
CASSSLAAALTDTQYF
TGTGCCAGCAGCTCACTAGCGGCTGCGTTGACAGATACGCAGTATTTT
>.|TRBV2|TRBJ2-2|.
CASSEPNTGELFF
TGTGCCAGCAGTGAGCCGAACACCGGGGAGCTGTTTTTT
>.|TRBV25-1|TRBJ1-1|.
CASSEIIRGKGEAFF
TGTGCCAGCAGTGAAATTATCAGGGGAAAGGGGGAAGCTTTCTTT
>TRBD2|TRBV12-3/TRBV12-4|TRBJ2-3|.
CASPGGSSGSTDTQYF
TGTGCCAGCCCGGGGGGGAGTAGCGGGAGCACAGATACGCAGTATTTT
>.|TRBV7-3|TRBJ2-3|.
CASRDSSTDTQYF
TGTGCCAGCCGGGATTCTAGCACAGATACGCAGTATTTT
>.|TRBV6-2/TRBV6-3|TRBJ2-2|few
CASSAVFRGTGELFF
TGTGCCAGCAGTGCCGTATTTAGGGGAACCGGGGAGCTGTTTTTT
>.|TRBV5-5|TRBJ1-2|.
CASSLAGTNYGYTF
TGTGCCAGCAGCTTGGCCGGGACCAACTATGGCTACACCTTC